This T cell receptor (beta chain) is from a study of blood T cell repertoires in COVID-19. Germline CDR1 DFQATT, CDR2 SNEGSKA (reference sequence). The length of the CDR3 is 16 residues. V lost 3 bases and J lost 7; bases outside the gene matches: 16. Clones were read by immunoSEQ multiplex PCR, and TCRdb kept only the in-frame ones, dropping some. Of roughly 280,000 clones listed, around 86% are singletons. The sequence was obtained from a man aged 18 to 30 with active or convalescent COVID-19. Specimen: peripheral blood. The rearrangement joins TRBV20-1 to TRBJ2-7, with 9 bases aligning to TRBD1. The CDR3 DNA is TGCAGTGCTAGTGACTGGGGGACAGGGAGAACGGGAGAGCAGTACTTC. Amino acid sequence: CSASDWGTGRTGEQYF.